The 10 T cell receptor beta chains given below trace back to one sample, sequenced in a study of blood T cell repertoires in COVID-19. Generated by immunoSEQ multiplex PCR, the TCRdb table keeps only in-frame clones and is missing some. The sample gives roughly 250,000 clones, around 90% of which show up once; roughly 2% is in the top ten. The sample was PBMCs or T cells enriched from blood (not recorded which). The receptors derive from a woman in her forties with acute COVID-19.

The chain employs TRBV28 and TRBJ1-1; D ambiguous. The CDR3 length is 18 residues. CDR1 and CDR2 from the germline V gene are MDHEN and SYDVKM. V was cut by 3 bases and J by 1 base, with 21 bases left in between. As DNA, the CDR3 is TGTGCCAGCAGTTTTAGAATCACTGGGTTCGGGAGGAACACTGAAGCTTTCTTT. Translated, it gives CASSFRITGFGRNTEAFF.

The chain employs TRBV7-2 and TRBJ2-1, with TRBD2 matching over 7 bases. The CDR3 has 14 amino acids. V dropped 1 base and J dropped 7; count of bases not matched to a gene: 4. CDR1 is SGHTA and CDR2 is FQGNSA in the germline V gene. In DNA, the CDR3 is TGTGCCAGCAGCTTAGGGCGGGGGAGGAATGAGCAGTTCTTC. It is translated as CASSLGRGRNEQFF.

This chain joins TRBV27 and TRBJ2-2; 7 bases agree with TRBD2. The CDR3 is 14 residues long. V trimming: 8 bases; J trimming: 6 bases; junction bases outside the gene matches: 9. CDR1 and CDR2 from the germline V gene are MNHEY and SMNVEV (reference sequence). Here the CDR3 reads CASARGVGAGELFF. The DNA for the CDR3 is TGTGCCAGCGCTCGGGGGGTTGGTGCCGGGGAGCTGTTTTTT.

The table lists this clone with a few counts. The genes are TRBV11-2 and TRBJ2-2; no definite D call. There are 15 residues in the CDR3. The germline V gene encodes CDR1 SGHAT and CDR2 FQNNGV. Trimming cost V 4 bases and J 3 bases, with 12 bases left between them. For the CDR3, the DNA is TGTGCCAGCAGCTCATCCCTGTCGGACACCGGGGAGCTGTTTTTT. Translated, it gives CASSSSLSDTGELFF.

This chain links TRBV4-1 with TRBJ2-7, with 10 bases matching TRBD2. Germline CDR1 reads MGHRA; CDR2 reads YSYEKL. With 4 bases clipped from V and 6 bases from J, the junction kept 12 bases outside the gene matches. The length of the CDR3 is 16 residues. CDR3 nucleotide sequence: TGCGCCAGCAGCCCCGGGTGGAGCGGGGGGGCTTTCGAGCAGTACTTC. Translated: CASSPGWSGGAFEQYF.

The J gene is TRBJ1-3, the V gene TRBV5-1; D call uncertain. V lost 4 bases and J lost 2, with 19 bases in between. The germline V gene has CDR1 SGHRS and CDR2 YFSETQ. The CDR3 spans 17 residues. The DNA for the CDR3 is TGCGCCAGCAGCCTCACGAGTGGAACCCTAGCTGGAAACACCATATATTTT. This codes for CASSLTSGTLAGNTIYF.

The chain combines TRBV12-3 or TRBV12-4 with TRBJ1-1; D is possibly TRBD1 (6 bases). The CDR3 sequence is 13 residues long. The germline V and J ends were trimmed by 6 bases and 4 bases, with 12 bases remaining between them. The CDR3 is CASSLGTPTEAFF. The CDR3 coding sequence is TGTGCCAGCAGCCTAGGGACACCCACTGAAGCTTTCTTT.

The J gene is TRBJ2-5, the V gene TRBV11-3, with 10 bases lining up with TRBD2. The CDR3 covers 15 residues. In germline, CDR1 is SGHNT, CDR2 YENEEA. Trimming removed 2 bases from V and 5 bases from J; junction bases left unmatched: 5. The CDR3, as DNA: TGTGCCAGCAGCTTATCCCTAGCGGGAGCGGAGACCCAGTACTTC. This encodes CASSLSLAGAETQYF.

The chain is built from TRBV30 and TRBJ1-5; D possibly corresponds to TRBD1 (6 bases). This CDR3 comprises 14 residues. Per germline, CDR1 GTSNPN and CDR2 SVGIG (reference sequence). V was shortened by 0 bases and J by 5 bases, with 11 bases between the two germline ends. This CDR3 reads CAWSVRDNYQPQHF. The CDR3 DNA reads TGTGCCTGGAGTGTCCGGGACAATTATCAGCCCCAGCATTTT.

The chain joins TRBV15 to TRBJ1-1; the match to TRBD1 covers 7 bases. This CDR3 spans 15 amino acids. V shed 2 bases, J shed 1 base, and the junction held 4 bases outside the gene matches. Germline loops: CDR1 LNHNV, CDR2 YYDKDF (reference sequence). In nucleotides, the CDR3 is TGTGCCACCAGCAGAAGGGGGCTGGGGAACACTGAAGCTTTCTTT. As protein: CATSRRGLGNTEAFF.